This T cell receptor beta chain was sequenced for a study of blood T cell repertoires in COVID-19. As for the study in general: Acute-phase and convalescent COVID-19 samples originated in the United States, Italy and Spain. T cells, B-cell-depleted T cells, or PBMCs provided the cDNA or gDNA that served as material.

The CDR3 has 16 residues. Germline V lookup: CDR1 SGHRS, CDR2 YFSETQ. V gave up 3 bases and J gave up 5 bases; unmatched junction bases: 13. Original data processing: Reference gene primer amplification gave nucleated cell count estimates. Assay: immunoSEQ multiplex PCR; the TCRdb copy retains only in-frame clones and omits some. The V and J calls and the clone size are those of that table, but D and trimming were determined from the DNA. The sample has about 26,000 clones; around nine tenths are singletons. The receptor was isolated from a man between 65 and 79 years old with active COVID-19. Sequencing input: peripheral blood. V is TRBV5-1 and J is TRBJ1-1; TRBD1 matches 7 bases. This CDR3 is CASSSTSDRVHTEAFF. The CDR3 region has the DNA TGCGCCAGCAGCTCGACCTCTGACAGGGTTCATACTGAAGCTTTCTTT.